One and the same sample provided the 5 T cell receptor beta chains below, sequenced in a study of T cell responses to AZD1222 COVID-19 vaccine (dated by TCRdb to the early 2020s). The sample's time point label, decoded: baseline before first vaccination. Library construction relied on the immunoSEQ multiplex PCR assay. Imported from immuneACCESS, the table was reduced by TCRdb to in-frame sequences with V and J called. These copies leave out some clones; in studies compared against another copy, an unresolved V gene accounts for under half, and the cause of the remainder is not known. The sample includes tens of thousands of clones, with nearly 90% observed a single time. About 1.4% of the sample lies in the top ten. Sequences were derived from peripheral blood, sampled on day 0 of AZD1222 vaccination. Receptors originate from an adult in good health.

The V gene is TRBV11-2, the J gene TRBJ2-7; perhaps TRBD1 as D (5 bases). The CDR3 consists of 14 residues. V lost 4 bases to trimming and J lost 9 bases, with 19 bases between them. CDR1 and CDR2 (germline): SGHAT, FQNNGV. The DNA of the CDR3 is TGTGCCAGCAGCTCAACCGACAGATTACCCGCGCAGTACTTC. It translates to CASSSTDRLPAQYF.

The chain recombines TRBV6-5 with TRBJ1-5; no clear D. This CDR3 is 13 amino acids long. Per germline, CDR1 MNHEY and CDR2 SVGAGI. The V and J ends lost 5 bases and 4 bases respectively, with 9 bases between them. CDR3 bases: TGTGCCAGCAGTCGGTGGAAGAATCAGCCCCAGCATTTT. Its protein is CASSRWKNQPQHF.

The chain carries TRBV9 and TRBJ1-2; D uncertain. This CDR3 is built from 12 residues. CDR1 is SGDLS and CDR2 is YYNGEE in the germline V gene. V was clipped by 4 bases and J by 7 bases, with 11 bases between them. The CDR3 DNA follows: TGTGCCAGCAGCCCCCCCCATGGTGGCTACACCTTC. Its protein is CASSPPHGGYTF.

This clone has a handful of counts. The V call is TRBV29-1, the J call TRBJ1-4; possibly TRBD1 for D (5 bases). Germline V CDR1 and CDR2: SQVTM, ANQGSEA. Trimming stripped 6 bases from V and 8 bases from J, with 22 bases between. The CDR3 is 15 amino acids. The chain's CDR3 is CSVGLGGGLGEKLFF. The CDR3 DNA is TGCAGCGTCGGACTGGGGGGAGGGTTAGGAGAAAAACTGTTTTTT.

This clone was counted only a few times. The chain combines TRBV15 with TRBJ1-6, with 7 nucleotides matching TRBD1. This CDR3 spans 14 amino acids. The ends lost 1 base at V and 8 bases at J; junction bases unmatched: 2. Germline assignment: CDR1 LNHNV and CDR2 YYDKDF (reference sequence). CDR3 coding DNA: TGTGCCACCAGCAGAGGGGACAGTTATTCACCCCTCCACTTT. This gives the protein CATSRGDSYSPLHF.